The 17 T cell receptor beta chains listed next were all sequenced from one sample in a study of blood T cells in healthy people across ages. Together with a sample-barcoded 5' primer, a J-beta primer mix was included in a second PCR lasting roughly 7 to 11 cycles. TCRdb recomputed calls from the 5' RACE reads with MiXCR, one row per CDR3 protein. This table has 630,000 or so distinct CDR3 sequences, about 30% appearing once. The sequenced sample consisted of blood. These receptors were taken from a woman at least 80 years old in good health.

This clonotype was picked up a small number of times. The chain has TRBV3-1 and TRBJ1-1; the D is unclear. Per the germline V gene, CDR1 is LGHDT and CDR2 is YNNKEL (reference sequence). V was clipped by 1 base and J by 5 bases, with 11 bases between them. CDR3 length equals 14 residues. CDR3 nucleotides: TGTGCCAGCAGCCAAGTTGGGTCTTTGACTGAAGCTTTCTTT. This codes for CASSQVGSLTEAFF.

This clonotype came up many times. V and J are TRBV20-1 and TRBJ2-1; D is perhaps TRBD1 or TRBD2 (5 bases each). CDR1 is DFQATT, CDR2 SNEGSKA, per germline (reference sequence). V was clipped by 6 bases and J by 7 bases, with 19 bases between them. The CDR3 has 14 residues. CDR3 in DNA: TGCAGTGCCGCGTGGGGCGGGTTGGGGAATGAGCAGTTCTTC. Its translation: CSAAWGGLGNEQFF.

The chain couples TRBV5-4 to TRBJ2-2; no clear D gene. This CDR3 region has 16 residues. Trimming removed 0 bases at V and 4 bases at J, with 13 bases between. The V gene's germline CDR1 is SGHNT and CDR2 YYREEE (reference sequence). CDR3 protein: CASSLGGRSLTGELFF. The CDR3 DNA reads TGTGCCAGCAGCTTGGGGGGTAGAAGCCTCACCGGGGAGCTGTTTTTT.

V gene TRBV20-1 combines with J gene TRBJ2-3, with D uncertain. The V end lost 7 bases, the J end lost 5 bases, and 7 bases lay between the germline ends. Germline lookup yields CDR1 DFQATT and CDR2 SNEGSKA (reference sequence). The CDR3 length is 10 residues. CDR3 in amino acids: CSVQRDTQYF. The CDR3 nucleotides read TGCAGTGTCCAACGAGATACGCAGTATTTT.

The chain is built from TRBV6-5 and TRBJ1-5; a possible D gene is TRBD1 (5 bases). Trimming took off 6 bases at V and 8 bases at J, with 20 bases between the two ends. Germline V lookup: CDR1 MNHEY, CDR2 SVGAGI. This CDR3 is 15 amino acids long. The CDR3 DNA is TGTGCCAGCAGCATATCAAGGGGTGAGGGTGAGCCCCAGCATTTT. Translated, it gives CASSISRGEGEPQHF.

The V and J genes are TRBV12-3 or TRBV12-4 and TRBJ2-7; 8 nucleotides agree with TRBD2. Trimming removed 8 bases from V and 4 bases from J; junction bases left unmatched: 7. The CDR3 covers 13 residues. The CDR3 loop reads CASGGLVAYEQYF. The CDR3, as DNA: TGTGCCAGCGGGGGACTAGTGGCTTACGAGCAGTACTTC.

This clonotype was observed many times. J is TRBJ2-7 and V is TRBV7-2; TRBD2 might be the D (6 bases). Trimming pared 6 bases from V and 3 bases from J, leaving 18 bases between. The CDR3 totals 15 residues. Germline-derived CDR1 and CDR2 are SGHTA and FQGNSA. The CDR3 is CASSDSAGSYYEQYF. The CDR3, as DNA: TGTGCCAGCAGTGATAGCGCGGGGTCCTACTACGAGCAGTACTTC. The complete variable domain, with remaining parts taken from reference TRBV7-2 and TRBJ2-7, reads GAGVSQSPSNKVTEKGKDVELRCDPISGHTALYWYRQSLGQGLEFLIYFQGNSAPDKSGLPSDRFSAERTGGSVSTLTIQRTQQEDSAVYLCASSDSAGSYYEQYFGPGTRLTVT.

This clonotype was observed at least ten times. This chain joins TRBV27 and TRBJ2-1; 9 bases fit TRBD1. Germline V gene lookup returns CDR1 MNHEY and CDR2 SMNVEV (reference sequence). V shed 1 base and J 7 bases; nucleotides not matched to a gene: 8. The CDR3 loop spans 16 amino acids. This chain's CDR3 is CASSLYSGTGLNEQFF. The CDR3 bases are TGTGCCAGCAGTTTATATTCCGGGACAGGGCTGAATGAGCAGTTCTTC.

Many counts were recorded for this clonotype. This chain connects TRBV20-1 to TRBJ1-1, with D uncertain. Trimming removed 4 bases at V and 7 bases at J, with 10 bases between. Per the germline V gene, CDR1 is DFQATT and CDR2 is SNEGSKA (reference sequence). The CDR3 loop spans 11 amino acids. The CDR3 protein is CSAMQGSEAFF. The CDR3, as DNA: TGCAGTGCTATGCAAGGGAGTGAAGCTTTCTTT.

This clonotype was recorded a few times. The rearrangement links TRBV4-3 to TRBJ1-1; D is unresolved. This CDR3 has 17 amino acids. The germline gives CDR1 LGHNA, CDR2 YSLEER. Trimming stripped 0 bases from V and 3 bases from J, with 17 bases between. The CDR3 region has the DNA TGCGCCAGCAGCCAAGATTGGAATCCCCTCGAGGACACTGAAGCTTTCTTT. Its protein product is CASSQDWNPLEDTEAFF.

The chain is built from TRBV7-2 and TRBJ2-1, with 15 bases that match TRBD2. This CDR3 has 13 residues. Germline V gives CDR1 SGHTA, CDR2 FQGNSA. With V trimmed by 5 bases and J by 15 bases, 5 bases remained unmatched. In nucleotides, the CDR3 is TGTGCCAGCAGCATCGGGACTAGCGGGAGGCCGTTCTTC. Protein sequence: CASSIGTSGRPFF.

This clonotype showed up many times. The gene calls are TRBV7-3 and TRBJ1-2; TRBD1 is a possible D gene (5 bases). V was shortened by 3 bases and J by 4 bases, with 12 bases between the two germline ends. CDR3 length: 14 amino acids. CDR1 is SGHTA and CDR2 is FQGTGA in the germline V gene. The CDR3 sequence is CASSFGGVSYGYTF. CDR3 DNA sequence: TGTGCCAGCAGCTTTGGAGGGGTCTCCTATGGCTACACCTTC.

This chain uses TRBV7-2 with TRBJ2-5, with 10 positions matching TRBD2. This CDR3 region has 15 residues. Per germline, CDR1 SGHTA and CDR2 FQGNSA. V gave up 7 bases and J gave up 4 bases; unmatched junction bases: 9. CDR3 sequence: CASTQIAGGAETQYF. The CDR3 coding sequence is TGTGCCAGCACCCAAATAGCGGGAGGAGCAGAGACCCAGTACTTC. Based on the CDR3 plus reference TRBV7-2 and TRBJ2-5, the full variable domain is GAGVSQSPSNKVTEKGKDVELRCDPISGHTALYWYRQSLGQGLEFLIYFQGNSAPDKSGLPSDRFSAERTGGSVSTLTIQRTQQEDSAVYLCASTQIAGGAETQYFGPGTRLLVL.

This clonotype was recorded a few times. The chain is built from TRBV5-1 and TRBJ2-5; 9 bases agree with TRBD1. There are 15 residues in the CDR3. The germline V gene encodes CDR1 SGHRS and CDR2 YFSETQ. With V trimmed by 4 bases and J by 11 bases, 15 bases remained unmatched. CDR3 region: CASSHKSRDREGQYF. The DNA of the CDR3 is TGCGCCAGCAGCCATAAATCGCGGGACAGGGAAGGGCAGTACTTC.

This clonotype was counted at least ten times. J is TRBJ1-6 and V is TRBV5-5, with D possibly being TRBD1 (6 bases). Germline CDR1 and CDR2: SGHKS and YYEKEE (reference sequence). Trimming removed 0 bases from V and 7 bases from J, with 14 bases in between. The CDR3 totals 16 residues. CDR3 amino acids: CASSLGLPGVNSPLHF. DNA for the CDR3: TGTGCCAGCAGCTTGGGGCTGCCAGGGGTAAATTCACCCCTCCACTTT.

This chain joins TRBV5-5 and TRBJ1-3; D is unresolved. This CDR3 is 17 amino acids long. V shed 2 bases and J shed 0 bases, with 15 bases lying between them. The germline CDR1 and CDR2 sequences are SGHKS and YYEKEE (reference sequence). CDR3 DNA sequence: TGTGCCAGCAGCTTCATCCCAGAGGGCCGCTCTGGAAACACCATATATTTT. As protein: CASSFIPEGRSGNTIYF.

This clonotype showed up many times. As DNA, the CDR3 is TGCGCCAGCAGCCAAGTAGACAGCAGTAATGAAAAACTGTTTTTT. Its protein is CASSQVDSSNEKLFF. The chain has TRBV4-3 and TRBJ1-4; weak D call: TRBD1 (5 bases). The germline gives CDR1 LGHNA, CDR2 YSLEER. The V gene lost 1 base and the J gene lost 4 bases, with 10 bases spanning the gap. This CDR3 has 15 amino acids.